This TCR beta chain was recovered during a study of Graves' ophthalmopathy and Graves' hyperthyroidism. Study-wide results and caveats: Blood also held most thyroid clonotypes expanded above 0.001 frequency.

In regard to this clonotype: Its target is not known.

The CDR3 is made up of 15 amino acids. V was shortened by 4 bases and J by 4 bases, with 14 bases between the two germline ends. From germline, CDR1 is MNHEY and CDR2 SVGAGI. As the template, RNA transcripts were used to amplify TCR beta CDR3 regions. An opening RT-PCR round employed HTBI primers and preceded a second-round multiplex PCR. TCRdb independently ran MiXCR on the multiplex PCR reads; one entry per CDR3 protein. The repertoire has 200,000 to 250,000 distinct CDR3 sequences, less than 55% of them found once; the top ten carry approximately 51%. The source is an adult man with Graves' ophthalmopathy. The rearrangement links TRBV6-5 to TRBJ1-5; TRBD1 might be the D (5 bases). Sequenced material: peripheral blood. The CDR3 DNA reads TGTGCCAGCAGTTTGGGGGTCAGCCAAAATCAGCCCCAGCATTTT. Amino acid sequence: CASSLGVSQNQPQHF.